The sequence of this T cell receptor beta chain was determined in a study of control samples from healthy donors and cancer patients. Produced via immunoSEQ multiplex PCR; TCRdb's table is partial and in-frame only. This table holds around 200,000 clones, 85% to 95% found once. The CDR3 contains 14 residues. CDR1 DFQATT and CDR2 SNEGSKA come from the germline V gene (reference sequence). Unmatched junction bases numbered 7, after V lost 3 bases and J lost 6 bases. The sample taken for sequencing was blood. V is TRBV20-1 and J is TRBJ2-1; TRBD1 agrees at 8 bases. The TCR sequence derives from a man aged 18 to 30 in good health. The CDR3: CSASYRGAGNEQFF. In DNA form, the CDR3 reads TGCAGTGCTAGTTACAGGGGGGCAGGCAATGAGCAGTTCTTC.